This T cell receptor (beta chain) was identified during a study of blood T cell repertoires in COVID-19. Produced via immunoSEQ multiplex PCR; TCRdb's table is partial and in-frame only. The sample yields approximately 330,000 clones, over 80% seen once. The sequencing input was peripheral blood. The source is a man in his thirties or forties with COVID-19, enrolled during active disease.

In DNA, the CDR3 is TGCGCCAGCAGCTTAACCGGGGTGGGGTATGGCTACACCTTC. Its translation: CASSLTGVGYGYTF. The chain employs TRBV5-1 and TRBJ1-2, with D uncertain. CDR1 is SGHRS and CDR2 is YFSETQ in the germline V gene. V lost 2 bases and J lost 5, with 13 bases in between. The CDR3 covers 14 residues.